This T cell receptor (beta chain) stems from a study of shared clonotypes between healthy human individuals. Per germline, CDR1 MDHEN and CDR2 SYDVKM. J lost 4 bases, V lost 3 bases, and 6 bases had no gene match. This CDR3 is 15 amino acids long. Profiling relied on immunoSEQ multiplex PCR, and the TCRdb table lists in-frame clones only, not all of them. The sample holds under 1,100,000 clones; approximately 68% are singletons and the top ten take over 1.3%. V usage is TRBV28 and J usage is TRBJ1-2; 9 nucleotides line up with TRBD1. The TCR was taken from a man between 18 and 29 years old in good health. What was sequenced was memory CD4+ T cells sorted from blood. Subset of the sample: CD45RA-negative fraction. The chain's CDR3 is CASSFGQGRTYGYTF. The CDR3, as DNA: TGTGCCAGCAGTTTCGGACAGGGGCGGACCTATGGCTACACCTTC.